A selection of T cell receptor beta chains follows, all from one sample in a study of CD8 T cells in Susac syndrome. TCRdb recomputed calls from the immunoSEQ multiplex PCR reads with MiXCR, one row per CDR3 protein. The sample consists of 150,000 to 200,000 distinct CDR3 sequences, 92% of them appearing once. Sequencing used CD4+ T cells from PBMCs. These receptors came from a human donor in good health. Each CDR3 is given without its conserved first and last residue. The D gene is left open where the match is weak. Expanded clones are given a class, and other clones once, few, many or no size at all.

v_gene: TRBV19
abundance: -
d_gene: -
CDR3aa: ASSIQGTYNEQF

v_gene: TRBV28
abundance: -
d_gene: -
CDR3aa: ASSPSWGARNTEAF

v_gene: TRBV5-1
abundance: -
d_gene: TRBD1
CDR3aa: ASSLNTGGQETQY

v_gene: TRBV5-1
abundance: -
d_gene: TRBD2
CDR3aa: ASSFRRVAGGPYEQY

v_gene: TRBV20-1
abundance: -
d_gene: -
CDR3aa: SATRTVTGELF

v_gene: TRBV5-1
abundance: -
d_gene: -
CDR3aa: ASSFTGFQETQY

v_gene: TRBV20-1
abundance: -
d_gene: -
CDR3aa: SAREVGGARNQPQH

v_gene: TRBV10-3
abundance: -
d_gene: -
CDR3aa: AISDTQGSRETQY

v_gene: TRBV25-1
abundance: -
d_gene: -
CDR3aa: ASSREGWTDTQY

v_gene: TRBV9
abundance: once
d_gene: TRBD1
CDR3aa: ASSFGTGDSYEQY

v_gene: TRBV5-4
abundance: -
d_gene: -
CDR3aa: ASRQAPGEPQH

v_gene: TRBV6-1
abundance: -
d_gene: -
CDR3aa: ASRTELNQPQH

v_gene: TRBV28
abundance: -
d_gene: TRBD1
CDR3aa: ASSPAGQVQETQY

v_gene: TRBV20-1
abundance: once
d_gene: TRBD2
CDR3aa: SAPGGTGEQY

v_gene: TRBV3-1
abundance: -
d_gene: TRBD2
CDR3aa: ASRLAGRDYNEQF

v_gene: TRBV7-9
abundance: -
d_gene: TRBD2
CDR3aa: ASSLAGAETQY

v_gene: TRBV7-3
abundance: -
d_gene: -
CDR3aa: ASSRLWRHTGELF

v_gene: TRBV29-1
abundance: -
d_gene: TRBD1
CDR3aa: SVKTGGYEQY

v_gene: TRBV12-3/TRBV12-4
abundance: few
d_gene: TRBD1
CDR3aa: ASSSRDRDTEAF

v_gene: TRBV7-9
abundance: -
d_gene: -
CDR3aa: ASSLDLHTGELF

v_gene: TRBV20-1
abundance: once
d_gene: -
CDR3aa: SARGIQETQY

v_gene: TRBV7-2
abundance: -
d_gene: -
CDR3aa: ASSLAGPVVYNEQF

v_gene: TRBV5-1
abundance: -
d_gene: -
CDR3aa: ASSPSAPLEQY

v_gene: TRBV6-5
abundance: -
d_gene: -
CDR3aa: ASSYSPPPSYEQY

v_gene: TRBV5-1
abundance: -
d_gene: -
CDR3aa: ASALAEVGEQY

v_gene: TRBV24-1
abundance: -
d_gene: -
CDR3aa: ATSTASLTYNEQF

v_gene: TRBV6-4
abundance: -
d_gene: -
CDR3aa: ASSDTQASYNEQF

v_gene: TRBV11-2
abundance: -
d_gene: -
CDR3aa: ASSFRASEKLF

v_gene: TRBV20-1
abundance: -
d_gene: TRBD1
CDR3aa: SARDGTGQAYEQY

v_gene: TRBV10-3
abundance: -
d_gene: -
CDR3aa: ATRREFANTGELF

v_gene: TRBV13
abundance: -
d_gene: TRBD1
CDR3aa: ASSSRDSHGYT

v_gene: TRBV23-1
abundance: -
d_gene: -
CDR3aa: ASRARNTEAF

v_gene: TRBV7-2
abundance: -
d_gene: -
CDR3aa: ASSTDFNEAF

v_gene: TRBV29-1
abundance: -
d_gene: -
CDR3aa: SVDERYNEQF

v_gene: TRBV19
abundance: once
d_gene: -
CDR3aa: ASNTGAGANVLT

v_gene: TRBV5-6
abundance: -
d_gene: -
CDR3aa: ASSLPTAGYT

v_gene: TRBV5-1
abundance: -
d_gene: -
CDR3aa: ASSLFRGQNTEAF

v_gene: TRBV6-5
abundance: -
d_gene: -
CDR3aa: ASSDRHQPQH

v_gene: TRBV5-1
abundance: -
d_gene: TRBD2
CDR3aa: ASSQGTRLAGQETQY

v_gene: TRBV12-3/TRBV12-4
abundance: few
d_gene: -
CDR3aa: ASSLVTPSTEAF

v_gene: TRBV29-1
abundance: -
d_gene: -
CDR3aa: SVKTPSYEQY